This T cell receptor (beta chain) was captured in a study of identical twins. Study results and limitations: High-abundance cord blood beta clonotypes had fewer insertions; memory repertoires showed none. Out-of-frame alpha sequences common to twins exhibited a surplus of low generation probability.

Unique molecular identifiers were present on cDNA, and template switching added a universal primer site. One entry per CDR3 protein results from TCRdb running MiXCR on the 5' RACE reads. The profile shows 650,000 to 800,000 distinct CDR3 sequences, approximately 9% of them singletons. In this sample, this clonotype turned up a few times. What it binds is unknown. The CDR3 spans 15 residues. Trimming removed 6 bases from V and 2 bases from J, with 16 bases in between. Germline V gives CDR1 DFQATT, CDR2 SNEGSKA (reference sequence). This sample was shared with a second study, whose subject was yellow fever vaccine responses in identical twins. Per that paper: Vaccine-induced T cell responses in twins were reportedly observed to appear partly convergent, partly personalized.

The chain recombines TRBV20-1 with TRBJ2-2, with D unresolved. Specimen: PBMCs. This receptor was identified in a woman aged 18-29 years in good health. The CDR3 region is CSAPGPFPNTGELFF. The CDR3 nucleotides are TGCAGTGCCCCCGGCCCCTTCCCCAACACCGGGGAGCTGTTTTTT.